The sequence of this T cell receptor beta chain was determined in a study of T cell repertoires in cytomegalovirus infection. TCRdb ran MiXCR on the reads and lists one entry per CDR3 protein. The data show approximately 600,000 distinct CDR3 sequences, just under 40% seen once. A remark on this clonotype: Its antigen is currently unknown.

The CDR3 has 15 amino acids. The V end lost 3 bases, the J end lost 3 bases, and 15 bases lay between the germline ends. This sequence joins TRBV12-3 or TRBV12-4 and TRBJ2-7; D perhaps matches TRBD1 (6 bases). The specimen comprised cultured PBMCs, sampled from culture after CMV antigen stimulation. The clonotype originates from a human donor in good health (CMV status not recorded). Some clones in this sample may be carry-over from other donors' samples. The CDR3 protein is CASSLAQGRFYEQYF. The CDR3 nucleotides read TGTGCCAGCAGTTTGGCACAGGGTCGTTTCTACGAGCAGTACTTC.